The 23 T cell receptor beta chains below all came from one sample that was sequenced in a study of T-cell reconstitution after alpha-beta-depleted transplantation in children. It was with unique molecular identifiers that the TCRbeta library was prepared. TCRdb itself ran the PCR reads through MiXCR, one entry per CDR3 protein. The sample lists 240,000 or so distinct CDR3 sequences; roughly 8.2% were seen once. The specimen comprised PBMCs, mostly from graft donor cells, sampled 180 days after TCRalphabeta/CD19-depleted stem cell transplant. All receptors come from a male patient aged 5 to 17 who had a stem cell transplant for acute lymphoblastic leukemia, so the T cells may come from the graft donor.

This clonotype was counted at least ten times. The chain links TRBV20-1 to TRBJ2-2; D not resolved. V was shortened by 0 bases and J by 3 bases, with 8 bases between the two germline ends. The CDR3 is 14 residues long. The V gene's germline CDR1 is DFQATT and CDR2 SNEGSKA (reference sequence). The DNA of the CDR3 is TGCAGTGCTAGAGATCGTCGGGACACCGGGGAGCTGTTTTTT. Residues: CSARDRRDTGELFF.

This clonotype has a count of ten or more. The chain couples TRBV28 to TRBJ2-7, with TRBD1 identical over 8 bases. This CDR3 region has 15 residues. CDR1 is MDHEN, CDR2 SYDVKM, per germline. The trim removed 2 bases at V and 3 bases at J, leaving 6 bases unmatched. The CDR3 is CASSLTGQGGYEQYF. DNA of the CDR3: TGTGCCAGCAGTTTAACCGGACAGGGAGGCTACGAGCAGTACTTC.

This chain joins TRBV20-1 and TRBJ2-1, with 16 positions matching TRBD2. This CDR3 region has 17 residues. J was trimmed by 7 bases and V by 0 bases; bases with no gene match: 6. The germline V gene has CDR1 DFQATT and CDR2 SNEGSKA (reference sequence). In DNA, the CDR3 is TGCAGTGCTAGAGATTCGGGACTAGCGGGAGGGTGGAATGAGCAGTTCTTC. Its protein is CSARDSGLAGGWNEQFF.

This clonotype was counted many times. The V and J genes are TRBV5-1 and TRBJ1-6; D unclear. Trimming stripped 1 base from V and 3 bases from J, with 11 bases between. The CDR3 has 16 amino acids. Germline CDR1 SGHRS, CDR2 YFSETQ. The CDR3 DNA sequence: TGCGCCAGCAGCTTGTTAGGAGAGATCTATAATTCACCCCTCCACTTT. It yields the protein CASSLLGEIYNSPLHF.

The sample holds many counts of this clonotype. The V and J genes are TRBV6-5 and TRBJ2-7; D is perhaps TRBD1 or TRBD2 (5 bases each). Deletions cut 4 bases from V and 6 bases from J, with 13 bases between. The germline CDR1 and CDR2 sequences are MNHEY and SVGAGI. The CDR3 extends over 13 amino acids. The CDR3 is CASSFSGAGEQYF. The CDR3 DNA follows: TGTGCCAGCAGTTTCTCTGGGGCGGGCGAGCAGTACTTC.

At least ten counts were recorded for this clonotype. This chain uses TRBV6-1 with TRBJ2-1, with no clear D. Trimming took 3 bases from V and 4 from J, leaving 16 bases between them. Germline values: CDR1 MNHNS, CDR2 SASEGT. This CDR3 has 16 amino acids. The CDR3 DNA is TGTGCCAGCAGTGAGCCGGTGGTTCCCGTGTACAATGAGCAGTTCTTC. Its translation is CASSEPVVPVYNEQFF.

At least ten counts were recorded for this clonotype. The chain employs TRBV7-2 and TRBJ2-1; D uncertain. This CDR3 comprises 13 residues. The ends were cut back, 0 bases at V and 6 bases at J, with 6 bases in the middle. CDR1 and CDR2 from the germline V gene are SGHTA and FQGNSA. The CDR3 protein is CASSLASLNEQFF. In nucleotides, the CDR3 is TGTGCCAGCAGCTTAGCGTCCCTCAATGAGCAGTTCTTC.

This clonotype was seen many times. This sequence joins TRBV28 and TRBJ2-1; D call uncertain. V dropped 3 bases and J dropped 0 bases, with 18 bases sitting between them. The germline CDR1 and CDR2 sequences are MDHEN and SYDVKM. CDR3 length: 18 residues. The CDR3 region is CASSFSNPTAPSYNEQFF. The DNA for the CDR3 is TGTGCCAGCAGTTTCTCCAACCCGACCGCCCCCTCCTACAATGAGCAGTTCTTC.

This clonotype came up many times. The J gene is TRBJ2-5, the V gene TRBV15, with D maybe TRBD1 (6 bases). V lost 0 bases and J 5 bases, leaving 16 bases between the germline ends. CDR1 and CDR2 (germline): LNHNV, YYDKDF (reference sequence). The CDR3 loop spans 16 amino acids. The CDR3 DNA sequence: TGTGCCACCAGCAGAGATGACAGGTCCCGGTGGGAGACCCAGTACTTC. Its translation: CATSRDDRSRWETQYF.

The sample holds many counts of this clonotype. The chain is built from TRBV27 and TRBJ2-7, with 7 bases aligning to TRBD1. J was trimmed by 2 bases and V by 6 bases; bases with no gene match: 4. The germline V gene has CDR1 MNHEY and CDR2 SMNVEV (reference sequence). The length of the CDR3 is 13 residues. The DNA of the CDR3 is TGTGCCAGCAGCGGACAGGTGACCTACGAGCAGTACTTC. Protein product: CASSGQVTYEQYF.

V and J are TRBV6-1 and TRBJ2-1; D not resolved. The germline V gene has CDR1 MNHNS and CDR2 SASEGT. There are 15 residues in the CDR3. Trimming removed 6 bases at V and 5 bases at J, with 17 bases between. CDR3 nucleotide sequence: TGTGCCAGCAGACCCCCCTACGGACGGAACAATGAGCAGTTCTTC. Encoded protein: CASRPPYGRNNEQFF.

V is TRBV28 and J is TRBJ1-5, with D uncertain. Trimming removed 1 base from V and 1 base from J, with 5 bases in between. The CDR3 totals 14 residues. Germline V gene sequence: CDR1 MDHEN, CDR2 SYDVKM. The CDR3 DNA is TGTGCCAGCAGTTTATCTCCAAGCAATCAGCCCCAGCATTTT. Its protein is CASSLSPSNQPQHF.

This clonotype was seen more than once but under ten times. This chain links TRBV5-4 with TRBJ2-7; 11 bases agree with TRBD2. The ends lost 2 bases at V and 2 bases at J; junction bases unmatched: 6. The CDR3 totals 16 residues. Germline values: CDR1 SGHNT, CDR2 YYREEE (reference sequence). The CDR3 is CASSFQLAGAAYEQYF. CDR3 DNA: TGTGCCAGCAGCTTCCAACTAGCGGGAGCAGCCTACGAGCAGTACTTC.

This clonotype occurred many times. This rearrangement joins TRBV9 to TRBJ2-1, with no clear D. Germline loops: CDR1 SGDLS, CDR2 YYNGEE. The CDR3 runs to 15 residues. V dropped 0 bases and J dropped 0 bases, with 7 bases sitting between them. This CDR3 reads CASSVEPSSYNEQFF. DNA of the CDR3: TGTGCCAGCAGCGTAGAGCCTAGCTCCTACAATGAGCAGTTCTTC.

This clonotype has a handful of counts. The chain is built from TRBV24-1 and TRBJ2-1; maybe TRBD2 (5 bases). The germline V gene encodes CDR1 KGHDR and CDR2 SFDVKD. V was shortened by 1 base and J by 2 bases, with 11 bases between the two germline ends. The CDR3 length is 16 residues. The DNA for the CDR3 is TGTGCCACCAGTGATTTAGGAAGCGGCACCTACAATGAGCAGTTCTTC. Its translation is CATSDLGSGTYNEQFF.

Ten or more counts support this clonotype. V usage is TRBV6-6 and J usage is TRBJ1-1; D gene uncertain. The V gene lost 10 bases and the J gene lost 4 bases, with 16 bases spanning the gap. Germline V gene sequence: CDR1 MNHNY, CDR2 SVGAGI (reference sequence). The CDR3 runs to 13 residues. CDR3 residues: CATLPGRSTEAFF. DNA of the CDR3: TGTGCCACCCTCCCAGGAAGGAGCACTGAAGCTTTCTTT.

The rearrangement uses TRBV7-6 and TRBJ2-1; D may be TRBD1 (6 bases). Germline V gene lookup returns CDR1 SGHVS and CDR2 FNYEAQ. Between the trimmed V and J ends, which lost 1 base and 6 bases, there was a span of 10 bases. This CDR3 contains 14 residues. The chain's CDR3 is CASSLGGPINEQFF. As DNA, the CDR3 is TGTGCCAGCAGCTTAGGGGGGCCGATCAATGAGCAGTTCTTC.

This clonotype appeared many times. The genes are TRBV5-1 and TRBJ2-3, with 8 bases aligning to TRBD2. The ends lost 4 bases at V and 7 bases at J; junction bases unmatched: 11. The CDR3 is 15 residues long. The germline V gene encodes CDR1 SGHRS and CDR2 YFSETQ. Here the CDR3 reads CASSLGGVPGNTQYF. DNA of the CDR3: TGCGCCAGCAGCCTCGGGGGGGTCCCGGGAAATACGCAGTATTTT.

The sample holds many counts of this clonotype. V usage is TRBV14 and J usage is TRBJ1-4; D gene ambiguous. The CDR3 runs 15 residues. Germline V gene sequence: CDR1 SGHDN, CDR2 FVKESK. Trimming took 1 base from V and 8 from J, leaving 14 bases between them. DNA of the CDR3: TGTGCCAGCAGCCAAGCGATGGGAATAGAGGAAAAACTGTTTTTT. Translating it yields CASSQAMGIEEKLFF.

This clonotype was detected many times. This chain joins TRBV11-2 and TRBJ2-7, with 8 bases lining up with TRBD1. The germline V gene encodes CDR1 SGHAT and CDR2 FQNNGV. The CDR3 has 14 amino acids. The V segment lost 3 bases and the J segment 5 bases; nucleotides outside the gene matches: 6. Here the CDR3 DNA reads TGTGCCAGCAGCTTGACAGGGGTGTGGGACGAGCAGTACTTC. Protein: CASSLTGVWDEQYF.

This clonotype was detected many times. Here the CDR3 reads CASSEQGAENTIYF. CDR3 DNA sequence: TGTGCCAGCAGTGAACAGGGGGCCGAAAACACCATATATTTT. V gene TRBV2 combines with J gene TRBJ1-3; 8 bases fit TRBD1. V was clipped by 2 bases and J by 6 bases; unmatched bases: 3. In germline, CDR1 is SNHLY, CDR2 FYNNEI. The CDR3 length is 14 residues.

This clonotype was counted at least ten times. The V gene is TRBV4-2, the J gene TRBJ2-7; TRBD2 matches at 7 bases. The CDR3 spans 13 residues. Germline V gene lookup returns CDR1 LGHNA and CDR2 YNFKEQ. V was clipped by 3 bases and J by 3 bases; unmatched bases: 2. The CDR3 is CASSQGGNYEQYF. In DNA form, the CDR3 reads TGTGCCAGCAGCCAGGGGGGGAACTACGAGCAGTACTTC.

This clonotype showed up many times. CDR3 sequence reads: CASTKTSRAETQYF. The CDR3 nucleotides read TGTGCCAGCACCAAAACGTCCAGGGCGGAGACCCAGTACTTC. V and J are TRBV12-3 or TRBV12-4 and TRBJ2-5; a weak D match, TRBD1 (5 bases). The V and J ends lost 7 bases and 5 bases respectively, with 17 bases between them. This CDR3 has 14 residues.